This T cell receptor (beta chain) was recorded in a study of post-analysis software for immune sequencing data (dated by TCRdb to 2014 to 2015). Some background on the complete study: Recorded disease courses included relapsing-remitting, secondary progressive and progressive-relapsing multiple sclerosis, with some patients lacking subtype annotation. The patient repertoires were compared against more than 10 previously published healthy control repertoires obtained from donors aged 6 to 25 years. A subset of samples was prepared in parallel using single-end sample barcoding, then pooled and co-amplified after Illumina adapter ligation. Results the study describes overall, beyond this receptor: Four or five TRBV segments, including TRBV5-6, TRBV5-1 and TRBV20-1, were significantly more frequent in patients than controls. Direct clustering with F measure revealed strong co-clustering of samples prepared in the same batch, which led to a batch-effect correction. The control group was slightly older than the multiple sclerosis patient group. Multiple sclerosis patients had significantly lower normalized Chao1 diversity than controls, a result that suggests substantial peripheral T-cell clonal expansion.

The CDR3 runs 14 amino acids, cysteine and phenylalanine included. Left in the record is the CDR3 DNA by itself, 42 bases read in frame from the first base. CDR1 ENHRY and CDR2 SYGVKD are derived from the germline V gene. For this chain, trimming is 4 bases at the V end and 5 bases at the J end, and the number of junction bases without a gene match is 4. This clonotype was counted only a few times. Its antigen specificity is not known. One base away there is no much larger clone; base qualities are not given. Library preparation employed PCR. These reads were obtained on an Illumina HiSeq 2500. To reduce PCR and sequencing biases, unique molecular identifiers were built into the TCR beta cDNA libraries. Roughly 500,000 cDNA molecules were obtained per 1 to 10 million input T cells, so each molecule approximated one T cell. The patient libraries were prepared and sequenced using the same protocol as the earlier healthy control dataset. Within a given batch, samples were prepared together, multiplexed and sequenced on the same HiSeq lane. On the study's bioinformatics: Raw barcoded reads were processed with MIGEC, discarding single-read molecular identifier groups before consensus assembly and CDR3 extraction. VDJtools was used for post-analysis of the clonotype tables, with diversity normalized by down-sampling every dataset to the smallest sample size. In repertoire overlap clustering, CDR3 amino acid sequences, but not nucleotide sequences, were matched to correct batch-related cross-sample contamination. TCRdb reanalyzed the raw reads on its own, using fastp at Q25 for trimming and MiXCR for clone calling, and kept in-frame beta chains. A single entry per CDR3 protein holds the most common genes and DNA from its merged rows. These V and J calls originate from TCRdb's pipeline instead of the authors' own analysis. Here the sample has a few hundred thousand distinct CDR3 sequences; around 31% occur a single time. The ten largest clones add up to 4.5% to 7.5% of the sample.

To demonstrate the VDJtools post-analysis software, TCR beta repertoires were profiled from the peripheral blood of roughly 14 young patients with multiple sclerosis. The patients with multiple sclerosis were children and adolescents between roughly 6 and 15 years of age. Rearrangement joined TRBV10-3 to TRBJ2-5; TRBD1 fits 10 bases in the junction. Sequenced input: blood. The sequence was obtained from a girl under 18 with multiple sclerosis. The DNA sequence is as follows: TGTGCCATCAGTGGGGACAGGGGTCGGGAGACCCAGTACTTC. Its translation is CAISGDRGRETQYF.